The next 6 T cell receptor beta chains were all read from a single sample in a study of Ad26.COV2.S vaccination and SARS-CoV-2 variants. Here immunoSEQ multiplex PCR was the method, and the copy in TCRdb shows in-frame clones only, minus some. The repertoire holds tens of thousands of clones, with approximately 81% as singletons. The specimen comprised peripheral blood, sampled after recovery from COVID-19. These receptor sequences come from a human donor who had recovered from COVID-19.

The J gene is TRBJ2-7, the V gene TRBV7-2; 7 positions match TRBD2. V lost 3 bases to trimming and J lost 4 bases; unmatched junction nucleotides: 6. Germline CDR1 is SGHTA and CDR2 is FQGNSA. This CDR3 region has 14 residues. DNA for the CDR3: TGTGCCAGCAGCTTCCGGGGGAGGGTGTACGAGCAGTACTTC. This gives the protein CASSFRGRVYEQYF.

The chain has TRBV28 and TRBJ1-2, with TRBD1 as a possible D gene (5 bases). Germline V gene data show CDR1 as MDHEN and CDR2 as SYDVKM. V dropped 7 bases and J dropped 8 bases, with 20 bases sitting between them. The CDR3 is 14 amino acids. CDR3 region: CASIKKRAGRGYTF. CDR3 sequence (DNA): TGTGCCAGCATCAAAAAACGGGCAGGGAGAGGCTACACCTTC.

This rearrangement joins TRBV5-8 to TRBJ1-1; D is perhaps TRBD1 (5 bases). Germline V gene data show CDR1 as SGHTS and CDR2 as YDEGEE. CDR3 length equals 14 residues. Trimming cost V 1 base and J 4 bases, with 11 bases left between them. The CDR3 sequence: CASSLSGFGTEAFF. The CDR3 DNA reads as TGTGCCAGCAGCTTGTCAGGGTTCGGCACTGAAGCTTTCTTT.

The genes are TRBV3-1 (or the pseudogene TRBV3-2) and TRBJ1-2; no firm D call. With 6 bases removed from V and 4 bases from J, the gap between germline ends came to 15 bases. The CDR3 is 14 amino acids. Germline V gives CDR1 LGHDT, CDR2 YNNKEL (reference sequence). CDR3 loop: CASSPDGYPYGYTF. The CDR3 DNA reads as TGTGCCAGCAGTCCGGACGGCTACCCCTATGGCTACACCTTC.

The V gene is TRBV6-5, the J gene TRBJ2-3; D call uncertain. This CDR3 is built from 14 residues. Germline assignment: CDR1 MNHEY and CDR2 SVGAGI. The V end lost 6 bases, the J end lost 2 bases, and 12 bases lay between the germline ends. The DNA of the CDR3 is TGTGCCAGCAGGACCGGACGGGCCACAGATACGCAGTATTTT. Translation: CASRTGRATDTQYF.

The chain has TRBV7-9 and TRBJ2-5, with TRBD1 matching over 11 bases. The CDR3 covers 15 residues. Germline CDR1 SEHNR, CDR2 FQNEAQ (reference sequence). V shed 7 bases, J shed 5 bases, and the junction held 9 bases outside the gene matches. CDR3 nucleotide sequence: TGTGCCAGCACCCACGAGGACAGGGGGCTGGAGACCCAGTACTTC. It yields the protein CASTHEDRGLETQYF.